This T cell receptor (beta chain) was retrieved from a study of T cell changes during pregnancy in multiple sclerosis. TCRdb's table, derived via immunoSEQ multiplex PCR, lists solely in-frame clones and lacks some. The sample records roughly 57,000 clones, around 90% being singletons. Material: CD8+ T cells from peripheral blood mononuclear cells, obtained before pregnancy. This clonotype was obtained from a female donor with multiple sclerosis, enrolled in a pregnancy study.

This chain's CDR3 is CASSLGAASSGGRESDTQYF. The CDR3 bases are TGTGCCAGCAGCTTAGGGGCCGCTTCTAGCGGGGGGCGCGAATCAGATACGCAGTATTTT. This chain links TRBV7-6 with TRBJ2-3; TRBD2 agrees at 11 bases. CDR3 length equals 20 residues. Germline V gene sequence: CDR1 SGHVS, CDR2 FNYEAQ. V was clipped by 1 base and J by 4 bases; unmatched bases: 16.